What follows is one T cell receptor (beta chain) and its context. A single count supports this clone. The antigen it binds to is not known. The input lacks base qualities; no much larger clone sits a single base away. The collaborating institutions used their own protocols to collect whole blood in K2EDTA tubes. For TCRbeta analysis, collaborators shipped samples as frozen whole blood, isolated PBMCs, or DNA extracted from either of those sample types. These data are taken from a study of blood T cell repertoires in COVID-19 (TCRdb year 2020). Context from the whole study: The collaborator samples originated in the United States, Italy and Spain and spanned the acute and convalescent phases of COVID-19. Samples were obtained from the ongoing ImmuneRACE study (first 160 participants) and from some 1,300 subjects provided by 6 global collaborators. Where available, HLA class I and class II types were taken from metadata supplied by the sample provider and were not determined by assay-based typing. A de-identified subject ID, COVID-19 status, age in years and sex were almost always included in the sample metadata. The prospective study material was composed of cDNA or gDNA derived from T cells, B-cell-depleted T cells, or PBMCs. The repertoires were made available in a free public database intended to serve as a resource for research on the immune response to SARS-CoV-2. The dataset comprised deeply sampled blood TCRbeta repertoires from subjects exposed to, actively infected with, or recovered from COVID-19.

TCRbeta CDR3 regions were amplified from genomic DNA using the immunoSEQ Assay, a bias-controlled multiplex PCR. In the original analysis: Nucleated cell counts per sample were estimated from amplification of reference gene primers within the assay. To quantify the absolute abundance of each unique TCRbeta CDR3 rearrangement, sequence reads were collapsed and filtered. Productive Simpson clonality was computed per sample as the square root of Simpson's diversity index over productive rearrangements. TCRdb's version of the immuneACCESS table is confined to in-frame rearrangements and falls short of the full clone set. An unresolved V gene accounts for under half of the shortfall where checked; the remainder is of unknown origin. The V and J calls and the clone size are those of that table, but D and trimming were determined from the DNA. Within this sample are roughly 100,000 clones, with approximately 78% of them counted one time only. Of the sample, about 16% falls within the top ten clones.

Results and caveats for the whole study, not just this receptor: The amount of clinical and demographic metadata varied by source and participant and was provided uncurated.

The germline V gene (reference sequence) supplies CDR1 LGHDT and CDR2 YNNKEL. V drops 2 bases and J drops 16 bases, leaving 15 bases in between. The CDR3 numbers 12 residues from cysteine through phenylalanine. Only CDR3 DNA remains: 36 bases, in frame from the first base. The sequence derives from a woman older than 75 with acute or convalescent COVID-19. Here the chain combines TRBV3-1 (or the pseudogene TRBV3-2) and TRBJ2-1; confidence is insufficient to name the D gene. The sequenced sample was peripheral blood. The DNA sequence is TGTGCCAGCAGCCAAACTTCTGGCGAGCGTTTCTTC. This encodes CASSQTSGERFF.